Sequencing of this T cell receptor beta chain was carried out in a study of cytomegalovirus exposure and HLA in healthy donors. General study points: Cytomegalovirus association was assigned to about 150 TCR beta chains.

This CDR3 spans 15 amino acids. Trimming removed 10 bases from V and 0 bases from J, with 16 bases in between. Germline CDR1 is MDHEN and CDR2 is SYDVKM. This clone was recorded once. Its antigen remains unknown. The PCR contained 60 Vbeta and 13 Jbeta primers. Some clones are missing from TCRdb's copy, which holds only in-frame ones; the method was immunoSEQ multiplex PCR. The data show about 150,000 clones, around 80% seen once. The sample comprised PBMCs. This sequence originates from a man aged 30-40 years in good health and CMV-seropositive. This rearrangement joins TRBV28 to TRBJ2-1; perhaps TRBD1 as D (5 bases). This CDR3 reads CATRFKGRSYNEQFF. The CDR3 DNA reads as TGTGCCACGAGGTTCAAGGGGCGCTCCTACAATGAGCAGTTCTTC. Supplemented by reference TRBV28 and TRBJ2-1, the full variable domain reads DVKVTQSSRYLVKRTGEKVFLECVQDMDHENMFWYRQDPGLGLRLIYFSYDVKMKEKGDIPEGYSVSREKKERFSLILESASTNQTSMYLCATRFKGRSYNEQFFGPGTRLTVL.